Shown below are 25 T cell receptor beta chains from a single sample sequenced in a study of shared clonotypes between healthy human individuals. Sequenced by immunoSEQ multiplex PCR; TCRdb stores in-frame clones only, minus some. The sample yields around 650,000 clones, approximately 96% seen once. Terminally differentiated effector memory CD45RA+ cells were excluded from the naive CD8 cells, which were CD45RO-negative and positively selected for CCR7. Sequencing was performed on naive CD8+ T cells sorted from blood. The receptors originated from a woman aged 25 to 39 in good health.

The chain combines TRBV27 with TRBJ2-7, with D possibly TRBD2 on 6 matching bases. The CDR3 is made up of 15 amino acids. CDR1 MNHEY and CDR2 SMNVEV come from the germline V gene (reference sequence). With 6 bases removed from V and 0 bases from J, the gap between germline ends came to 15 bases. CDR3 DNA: TGTGCCAGCAGACGGTTGGGGGAGGCCTCCTACGAGCAGTACTTC. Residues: CASRRLGEASYEQYF.

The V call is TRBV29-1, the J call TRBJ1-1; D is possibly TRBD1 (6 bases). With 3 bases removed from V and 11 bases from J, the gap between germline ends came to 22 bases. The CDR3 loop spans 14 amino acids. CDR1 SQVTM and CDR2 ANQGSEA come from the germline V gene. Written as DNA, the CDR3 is TGCAGCGTTGAGCGGGAGGGGACAACCCTTCGGGCTTTCTTT. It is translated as CSVEREGTTLRAFF.

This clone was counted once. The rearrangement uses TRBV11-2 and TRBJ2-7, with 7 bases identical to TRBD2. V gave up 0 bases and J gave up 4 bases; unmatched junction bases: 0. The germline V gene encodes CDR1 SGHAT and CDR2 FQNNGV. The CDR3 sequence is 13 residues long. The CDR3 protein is CASSLEAGYEQYF. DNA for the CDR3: TGTGCCAGCAGCTTAGAAGCGGGGTACGAGCAGTACTTC.

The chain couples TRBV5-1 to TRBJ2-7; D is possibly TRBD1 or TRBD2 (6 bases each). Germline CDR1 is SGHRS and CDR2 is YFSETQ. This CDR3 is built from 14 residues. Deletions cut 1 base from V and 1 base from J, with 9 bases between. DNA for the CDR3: TGCGCCAGCAGCTTGAGGGGGGAGTCCTACGAGCAGTACTTC. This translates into CASSLRGESYEQYF. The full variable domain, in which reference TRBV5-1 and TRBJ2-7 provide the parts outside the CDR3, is KAGVTQTPRYLIKTRGQQVTLSCSPISGHRSVSWYQQTPGQGLQFLFEYFSETQRNKGNFPGRFSGRQFSNSRSEMNVSTLELGDSALYLCASSLRGESYEQYFGPGTRLTVT.

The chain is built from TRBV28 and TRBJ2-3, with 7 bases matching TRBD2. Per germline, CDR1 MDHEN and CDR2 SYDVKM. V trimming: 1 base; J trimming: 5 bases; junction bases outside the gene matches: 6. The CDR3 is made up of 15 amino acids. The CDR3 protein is CASSLYGREEDTQYF. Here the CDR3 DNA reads TGTGCCAGCAGTTTATATGGTCGGGAGGAAGATACGCAGTATTTT.

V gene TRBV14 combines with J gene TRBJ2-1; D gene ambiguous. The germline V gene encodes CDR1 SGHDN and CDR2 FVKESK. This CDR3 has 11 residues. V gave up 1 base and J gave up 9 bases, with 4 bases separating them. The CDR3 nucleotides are TGTGCCAGCAGCCAAGGGGGTGAGCAGTTCTTC. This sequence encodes CASSQGGEQFF.

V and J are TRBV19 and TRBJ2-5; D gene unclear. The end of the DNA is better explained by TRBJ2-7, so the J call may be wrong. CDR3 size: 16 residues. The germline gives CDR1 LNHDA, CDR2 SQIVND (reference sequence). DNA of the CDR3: TGTGCCAGTAGTCCGAACGCACTCACTACCTCCTACGAGCAGTACTTC. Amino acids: CASSPNALTTSYEQYF.

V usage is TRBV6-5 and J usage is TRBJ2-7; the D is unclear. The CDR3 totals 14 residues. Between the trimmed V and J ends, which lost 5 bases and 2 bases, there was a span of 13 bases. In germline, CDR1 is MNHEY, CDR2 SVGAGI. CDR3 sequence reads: CASSTQHRTYEQYF. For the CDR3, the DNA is TGTGCCAGCAGTACGCAACACAGAACCTACGAGCAGTACTTC.

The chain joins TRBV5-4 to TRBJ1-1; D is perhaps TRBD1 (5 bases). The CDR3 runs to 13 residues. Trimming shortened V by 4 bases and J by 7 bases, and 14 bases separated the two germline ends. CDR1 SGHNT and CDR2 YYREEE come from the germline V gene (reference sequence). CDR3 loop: CASSPWGSREAFF. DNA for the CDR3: TGTGCCAGCAGCCCGTGGGGGAGCCGTGAAGCTTTCTTT.

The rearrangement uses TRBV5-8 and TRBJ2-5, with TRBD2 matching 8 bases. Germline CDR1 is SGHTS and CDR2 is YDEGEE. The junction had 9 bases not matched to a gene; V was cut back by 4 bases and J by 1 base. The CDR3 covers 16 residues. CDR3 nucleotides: TGTGCCAGCAGCCCCGGGGGGCGGGAGGTCCAAGAGACCCAGTACTTC. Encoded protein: CASSPGGREVQETQYF.

CDR3 nucleotides: TGTGCCCTCCGGAGGGGCACGAGGGAGCAGTACTTC. The encoded protein is CALRRGTREQYF. This rearrangement joins TRBV7-9 to TRBJ2-7, with D possibly TRBD2 on 6 matching bases. V lost 11 bases to trimming and J lost 7 bases, with 18 bases between them. This CDR3 spans 12 amino acids. CDR1 and CDR2 (germline): SEHNR, FQNEAQ (reference sequence).

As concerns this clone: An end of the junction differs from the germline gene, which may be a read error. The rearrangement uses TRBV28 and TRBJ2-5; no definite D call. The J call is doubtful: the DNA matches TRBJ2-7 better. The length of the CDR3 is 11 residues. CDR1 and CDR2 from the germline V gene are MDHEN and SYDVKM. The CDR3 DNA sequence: TGTGCCGGCAGTTTTTCCTACGAGCAGTACTTC. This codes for CAGSFSYEQYF.

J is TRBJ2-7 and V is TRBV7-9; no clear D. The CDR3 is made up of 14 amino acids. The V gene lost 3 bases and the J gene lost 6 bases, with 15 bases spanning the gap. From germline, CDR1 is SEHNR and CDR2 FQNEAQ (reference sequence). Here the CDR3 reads CASSFTYDTSEQYF. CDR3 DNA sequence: TGTGCCAGCAGCTTTACCTACGATACCAGCGAGCAGTACTTC.

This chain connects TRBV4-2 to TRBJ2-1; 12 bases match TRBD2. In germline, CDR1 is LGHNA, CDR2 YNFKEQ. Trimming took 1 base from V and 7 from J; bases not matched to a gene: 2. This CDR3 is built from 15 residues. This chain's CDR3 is CASSQASGGVNEQFF. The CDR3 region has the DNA TGTGCCAGCAGCCAAGCTAGCGGGGGGGTTAATGAGCAGTTCTTC.

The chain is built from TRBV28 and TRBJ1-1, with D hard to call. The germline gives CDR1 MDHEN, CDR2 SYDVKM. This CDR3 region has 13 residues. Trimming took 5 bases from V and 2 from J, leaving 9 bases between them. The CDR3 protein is CASSRVFNTEAFF. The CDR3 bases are TGTGCCAGCAGTCGCGTTTTCAACACTGAAGCTTTCTTT.

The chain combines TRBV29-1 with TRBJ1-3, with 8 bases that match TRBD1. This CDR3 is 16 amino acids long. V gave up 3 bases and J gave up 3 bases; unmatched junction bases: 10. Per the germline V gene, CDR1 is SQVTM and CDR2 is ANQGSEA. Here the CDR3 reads CSVEAPGGFFGNTIYF. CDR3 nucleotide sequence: TGCAGCGTTGAGGCTCCAGGGGGCTTTTTTGGAAACACCATATATTTT.

CDR3 sequence reads: CASLPTGGPENQPQHF. For the CDR3, the DNA is TGTGCCAGCCTACCCACGGGGGGCCCCGAAAATCAGCCCCAGCATTTT. The chain employs TRBV27 and TRBJ1-5; possibly TRBD1 for D (6 bases). This CDR3 contains 16 residues. The germline CDR1 and CDR2 sequences are MNHEY and SMNVEV (reference sequence). V lost 8 bases and J 4 bases, leaving 21 bases between the germline ends.

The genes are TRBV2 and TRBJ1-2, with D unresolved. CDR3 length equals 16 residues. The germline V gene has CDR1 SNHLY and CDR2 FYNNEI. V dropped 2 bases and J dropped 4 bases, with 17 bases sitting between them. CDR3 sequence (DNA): TGTGCCAGCAGTGAAACGGCGGAACCATTGTCCTATGGCTACACCTTC. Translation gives CASSETAEPLSYGYTF.

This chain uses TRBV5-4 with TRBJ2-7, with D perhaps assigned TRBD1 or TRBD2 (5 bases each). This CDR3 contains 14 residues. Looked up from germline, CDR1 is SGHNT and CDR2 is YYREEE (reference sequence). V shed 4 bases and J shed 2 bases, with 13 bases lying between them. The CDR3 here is CASSRGDGTYEQYF. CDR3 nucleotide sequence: TGTGCCAGCAGCCGAGGGGACGGGACCTACGAGCAGTACTTC. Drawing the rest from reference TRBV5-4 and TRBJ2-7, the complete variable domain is ETGVTQSPTHLIKTRGQQVTLRCSSQSGHNTVSWYQQALGQGPQFIFQYYREEENGRGNFPPRFSGLQFPNYSSELNVNALELDDSALYLCASSRGDGTYEQYFGPGTRLTVT.

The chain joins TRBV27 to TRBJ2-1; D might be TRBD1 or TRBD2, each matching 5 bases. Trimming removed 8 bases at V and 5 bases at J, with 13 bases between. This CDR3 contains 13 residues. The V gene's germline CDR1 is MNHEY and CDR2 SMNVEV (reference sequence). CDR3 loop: CASQRGGNNEQFF. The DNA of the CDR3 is TGTGCCAGCCAGAGGGGCGGAAACAATGAGCAGTTCTTC.

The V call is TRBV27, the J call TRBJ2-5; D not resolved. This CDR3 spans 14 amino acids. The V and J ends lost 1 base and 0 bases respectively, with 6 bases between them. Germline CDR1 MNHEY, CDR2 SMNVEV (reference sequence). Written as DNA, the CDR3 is TGTGCCAGCAGTTTATTTGGGCACCAAGAGACCCAGTACTTC. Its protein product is CASSLFGHQETQYF.

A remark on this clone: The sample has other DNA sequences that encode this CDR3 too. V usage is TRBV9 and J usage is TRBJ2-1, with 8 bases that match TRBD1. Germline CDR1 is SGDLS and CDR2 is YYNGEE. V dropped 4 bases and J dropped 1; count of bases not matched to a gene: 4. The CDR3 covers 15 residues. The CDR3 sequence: CASSPGQGSYNEQFF. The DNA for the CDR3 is TGTGCCAGCAGCCCCGGACAGGGTTCCTACAATGAGCAGTTCTTC.

DNA for the CDR3: TGCGCCAGCAGCTTTACCGGGACTAGAGGGGATGAGCAGTTCTTC. Protein: CASSFTGTRGDEQFF. This chain uses TRBV5-1 with TRBJ2-1; TRBD2 agrees at 8 bases. V gave up 2 bases and J gave up 8 bases; unmatched junction bases: 9. Germline lookup yields CDR1 SGHRS and CDR2 YFSETQ. The CDR3 contains 15 residues.

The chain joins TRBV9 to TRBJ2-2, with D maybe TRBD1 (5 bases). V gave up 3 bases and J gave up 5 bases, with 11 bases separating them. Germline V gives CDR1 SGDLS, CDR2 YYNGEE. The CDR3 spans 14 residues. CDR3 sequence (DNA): TGTGCCAGCAGCGGCAGGAAGGGGACCGGGGAGCTGTTTTTT. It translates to CASSGRKGTGELFF.

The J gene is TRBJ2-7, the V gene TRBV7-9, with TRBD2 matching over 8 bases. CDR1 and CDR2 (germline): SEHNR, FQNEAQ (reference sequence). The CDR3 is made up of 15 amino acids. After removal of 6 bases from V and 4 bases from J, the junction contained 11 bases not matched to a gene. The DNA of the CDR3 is TGTGCCAGCAGTAGCGGGACCCAACTCATTTACGAGCAGTACTTC. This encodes CASSSGTQLIYEQYF.